This TCR beta chain was recorded in a study of regulatory T cells in long-lasting Graves disease. The time point: newly diagnosed GD, antithyroid drugs for less than 3 months. Construction of the TCR library relied on RNA isolated from PBMCs. Losses at the gene ends were 7 bases for V and 3 bases for J; bases not matched to a gene: 10. Germline V lookup: CDR1 MDHEN, CDR2 SYDVKM. This CDR3 is built from 16 residues. Combining iRepertoire HTBI primers with Arm-PCR of CDR3 regions, the authors built TCR beta libraries. TCRdb reprocessed the multiplex PCR reads via MiXCR and lists one record per CDR3 protein. Of about 420,000 distinct CDR3 sequences in the sample, 16% were seen once. The same sample was also studied in work on T cells in Graves' hyperthyroidism and ophthalmopathy.

The clonotype originates from a woman between 18 and 29 years old with Graves disease. This rearrangement joins TRBV28 to TRBJ1-1; TRBD1 matches at 11 bases. Sequencing used peripheral blood mononuclear cells (PBMCs), obtained at new diagnosis, from a patient treated with antithyroid drugs. The CDR3 region is CASTNGQGARDTEAFF. The CDR3, as DNA: TGTGCCAGCACTAACGGACAGGGGGCGCGGGACACTGAAGCTTTCTTT.